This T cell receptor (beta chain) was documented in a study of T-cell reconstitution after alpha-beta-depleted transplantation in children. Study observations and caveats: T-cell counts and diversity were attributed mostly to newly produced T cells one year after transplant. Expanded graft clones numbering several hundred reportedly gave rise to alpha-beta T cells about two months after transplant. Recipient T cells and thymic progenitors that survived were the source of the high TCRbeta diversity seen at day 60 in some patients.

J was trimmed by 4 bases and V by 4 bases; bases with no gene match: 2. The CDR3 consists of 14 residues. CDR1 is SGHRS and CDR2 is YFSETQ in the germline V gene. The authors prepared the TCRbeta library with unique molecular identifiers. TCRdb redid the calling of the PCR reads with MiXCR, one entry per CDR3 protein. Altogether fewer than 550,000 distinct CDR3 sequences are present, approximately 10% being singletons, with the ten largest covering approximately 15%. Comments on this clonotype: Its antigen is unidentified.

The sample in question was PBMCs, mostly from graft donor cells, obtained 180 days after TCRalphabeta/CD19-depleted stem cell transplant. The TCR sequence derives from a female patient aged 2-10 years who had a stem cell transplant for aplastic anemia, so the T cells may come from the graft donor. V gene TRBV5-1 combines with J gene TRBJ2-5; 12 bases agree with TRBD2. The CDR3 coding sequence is TGCGCCAGCAGCCGGACTAGCGGGACAGAGACCCAGTACTTC. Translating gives CASSRTSGTETQYF. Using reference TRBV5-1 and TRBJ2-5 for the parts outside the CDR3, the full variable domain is KAGVTQTPRYLIKTRGQQVTLSCSPISGHRSVSWYQQTPGQGLQFLFEYFSETQRNKGNFPGRFSGRQFSNSRSEMNVSTLELGDSALYLCASSRTSGTETQYFGPGTRLLVL.